The clone carrying this TCR beta chain was detected only once. These data come from a study of long-term antiretroviral therapy in people with HIV. The CDR3 contains 14 residues. Looked up from germline, CDR1 is MNHEY and CDR2 is SMNVEV (reference sequence). Between the trimmed V and J ends, which lost 1 base and 1 base, there was a span of 8 bases. Each sample contained roughly 0.85-11 million cryopreserved PBMC, thawed before DNA extraction. The assay used was immunoSEQ (version v3.0), run at survey level. Profiled with immunoSEQ multiplex PCR; TCRdb holds only in-frame clones, not every one. The data hold some 16,000 clones, with over 70% observed a single time.

The TCR was taken from a man aged 35-49 years with HIV. The chain links TRBV27 to TRBJ2-7; possibly TRBD2 for D (6 bases). The specimen was unsorted PBMCs, collected 2.1 years after starting antiretroviral therapy. CDR3 sequence reads: CASSLYGGSYEQYF. The CDR3 coding sequence is TGTGCCAGCAGTTTATACGGGGGTTCCTACGAGCAGTACTTC.